This TCR beta chain was retrieved from a study of graft-versus-host responses after intestinal transplantation. Study in general: Each recipient received a multivisceral, liver-intestinal, or isolated intestinal graft.

Comments on this clone: The antigen is undetermined.

The protocol was immunoSEQ multiplex PCR, while the TCRdb copy is restricted to in-frame clones and leaves out a portion. The data show 80,000 to 90,000 clones, roughly 92% seen once. V shed 7 bases, J shed 0 bases, and the junction held 11 bases outside the gene matches. Per the germline V gene, CDR1 is SNHLY and CDR2 is FYNNEI. The CDR3 has 17 residues. Sequences were derived from unstimulated CD4+ T cells sorted from spleen or lymph node cells, sampled before intestinal transplant. This rearrangement joins TRBV2 to TRBJ2-1; 8 positions agree with TRBD2. This TCR was recovered from a human donor who received an intestinal transplant. The CDR3, as DNA: TGTGCCAGCAACCGGGAGGGTGGATCAAGCTCCTACAATGAGCAGTTCTTC. Its protein is CASNREGGSSSYNEQFF. Complete variable domain (other parts from reference TRBV2 and TRBJ2-1): EPEVTQTPSHQVTQMGQEVILRCVPISNHLYFYWYRQILGQKVEFLVSFYNNEISEKSEIFDDQFSVERPDGSNFTLKIRSTKLEDSAMYFCASNREGGSSSYNEQFFGPGTRLTVL.